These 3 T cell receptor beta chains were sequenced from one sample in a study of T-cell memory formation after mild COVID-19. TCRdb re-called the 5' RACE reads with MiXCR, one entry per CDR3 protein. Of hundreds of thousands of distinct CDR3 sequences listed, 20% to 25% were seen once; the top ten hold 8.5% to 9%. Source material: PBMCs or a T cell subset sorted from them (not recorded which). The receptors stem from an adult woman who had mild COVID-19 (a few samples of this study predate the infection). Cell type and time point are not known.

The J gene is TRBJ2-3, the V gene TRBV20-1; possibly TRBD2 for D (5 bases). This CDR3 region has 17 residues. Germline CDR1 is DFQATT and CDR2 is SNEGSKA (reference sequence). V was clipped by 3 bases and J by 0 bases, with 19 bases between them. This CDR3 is CSASPWVWSGSTDTQYF. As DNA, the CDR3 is TGCAGTGCTAGCCCGTGGGTGTGGAGCGGCAGCACAGATACGCAGTATTTT.

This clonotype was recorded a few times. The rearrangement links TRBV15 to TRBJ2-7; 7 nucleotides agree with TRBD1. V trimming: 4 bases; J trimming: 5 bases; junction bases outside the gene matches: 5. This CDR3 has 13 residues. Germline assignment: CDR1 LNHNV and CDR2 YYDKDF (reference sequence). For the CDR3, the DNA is TGTGCCACCAGCAATGGACAGGATGACGAGCAGTACTTC. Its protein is CATSNGQDDEQYF.

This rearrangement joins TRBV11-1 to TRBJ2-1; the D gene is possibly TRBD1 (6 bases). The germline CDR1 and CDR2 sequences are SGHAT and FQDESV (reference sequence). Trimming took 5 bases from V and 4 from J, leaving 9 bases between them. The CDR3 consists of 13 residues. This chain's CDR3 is CASSADRYNEQFF. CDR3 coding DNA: TGTGCCAGCAGCGCGGACAGATACAATGAGCAGTTCTTC. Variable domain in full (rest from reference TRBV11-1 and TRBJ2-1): EAEVAQSPRYKITEKSQAVAFWCDPISGHATLYWYRQILGQGPELLVQFQDESVVDDSQLPKDRFSAERLKGVDSTLKIQPAELGDSAMYLCASSADRYNEQFFGPGTRLTVL.